A selection of T cell receptor beta chains follows, all from one sample in a study of blood T cell repertoires in COVID-19. Libraries were prepared by immunoSEQ multiplex PCR; TCRdb keeps only in-frame clonotypes and omits some of them. The table records about 110,000 clones, less than 80% of them present only once. Input material: peripheral blood. The receptors were sampled from an elderly man with COVID-19, enrolled during active disease. The CDR3 runs from the conserved cysteine through the conserved F or W. A D gene is named only where the DNA matches it firmly. Clone sizes are given selectively: once, few, many, or a class where the clone is expanded.

- few TRBJ1-5 TRBV6-2/TRBV6-3 CASSYNQGRGDQPQHF TGTGCCAGCAGTTACAATCAAGGGAGGGGTGATCAGCCCCAGCATTTT
- - TRBJ2-3 TRBV9 CASSVAYGDQDTQYF TGTGCCAGCAGCGTAGCTTATGGAGACCAGGATACGCAGTATTTT
- - TRBJ1-5 TRBV20-1 CSASGRVNQPQHF TGCAGTGCTAGTGGGAGGGTCAATCAGCCCCAGCATTTT
TRBD1 - TRBJ2-7 TRBV25-1 CAKPGTGPYEQYF TGTGCCAAACCGGGGACAGGCCCCTACGAGCAGTACTTC
TRBD2 few TRBJ2-5 TRBV2 CASSPGLAGAETQYF TGTGCCAGCAGTCCGGGACTAGCGGGAGCAGAGACCCAGTACTTC
TRBD1 - TRBJ1-2 TRBV27 CASSSGQGYGYTF TGTGCCAGCAGTTCCGGACAGGGTTATGGCTACACCTTC
- - TRBJ2-2 TRBV7-3 CASSLTPGGTLPNTGELFF TGTGCCAGCAGCTTAACACCAGGAGGAACCCTCCCGAACACCGGGGAGCTGTTTTTT
TRBD2 few TRBJ2-5 TRBV30 CAWSLLAGDGETQYF TGTGCCTGGAGTCTGTTAGCGGGAGACGGGGAGACCCAGTACTTC
TRBD1 - TRBJ1-3 TRBV28 CASRETGGWGNTIYF TGTGCCAGCAGGGAGACAGGGGGCTGGGGTAACACCATATATTTT
TRBD2 few TRBJ2-5 TRBV10-3 CATSASGAQETQYF TGTGCCACCTCGGCTAGCGGAGCACAAGAGACCCAGTACTTC
- - TRBJ2-6 TRBV19 CASSITGHTSGANVLTF TGTGCCAGTAGTATCACCGGACACACCTCTGGGGCCAACGTCCTGACTTTC
- - TRBJ1-2 TRBV28 CASSRTGNYGYTF TGTGCCAGCAGTCGAACAGGGAACTATGGCTACACCTTC
TRBD1 - TRBJ1-5 TRBV30 CAWDRQGGNQPQHF TGTGCCTGGGATCGACAGGGCGGCAATCAGCCCCAGCATTTT
- - TRBJ2-5 TRBV21-1 CASSKGQGGETQYF TGTGCCAGCAGCAAAGGTCAGGGAGGGGAGACCCAGTACTTC
TRBD2 - TRBJ2-7 TRBV30 CAWRGSGTSGAGGSYEQYF TGTGCCTGGAGAGGTTCCGGGACTAGCGGGGCTGGAGGCTCCTACGAGCAGTACTTC
- - TRBJ2-3 TRBV5-8 CASSWGVVGTDTQYF TGTGCCAGCAGCTGGGGGGTAGTGGGCACAGATACGCAGTATTTT
- - TRBJ1-5 TRBV19 CASTGGWLLGSNQPQHF TGTGCCAGTACCGGGGGGTGGCTCCTAGGCAGCAATCAGCCCCAGCATTTT
- - TRBJ2-7 TRBV20-1 CSAGGYEQYF TGCAGTGCAGGGGGCTACGAGCAGTACTTC
- - TRBJ1-5 TRBV6-6 CASGGSRDQPQHF TGTGCCAGCGGAGGGTCGAGGGATCAGCCCCAGCATTTT
TRBD2 - TRBJ2-7 TRBV18 CASSPWEREDSYEQYF TGTGCCAGCTCACCATGGGAACGGGAGGACTCCTACGAGCAGTACTTC
- once TRBJ2-2 TRBV2 CASKGVVGTGELFF TGTGCCAGCAAGGGGGTAGTAGGAACCGGGGAGCTGTTTTTT